These 25 T cell receptor beta chains were all obtained from the same sample, sequenced in a study of cytomegalovirus exposure and HLA in healthy donors. The PCR employed 60 Vbeta primers together with 13 Jbeta primers. Libraries were prepared by immunoSEQ multiplex PCR; TCRdb keeps only in-frame clonotypes and omits some of them. The table includes 150,000 to 180,000 clones, around 79% detected once. Sequences were obtained from PBMCs. All receptors come from a young man in good health and CMV-seropositive.

The chain is built from TRBV7-2 and TRBJ1-2; D gene ambiguous. From germline, CDR1 is SGHTA and CDR2 FQGNSA. V shed 1 base and J shed 4 bases, with 10 bases lying between them. The CDR3 totals 14 residues. The CDR3 protein is CASSLDAGSYGYTF. The DNA for the CDR3 is TGTGCCAGCAGCTTAGATGCAGGCAGCTATGGCTACACCTTC. Filled out from reference TRBV7-2 and TRBJ1-2, the complete variable domain reads GAGVSQSPSNKVTEKGKDVELRCDPISGHTALYWYRQSLGQGLEFLIYFQGNSAPDKSGLPSDRFSAERTGGSVSTLTIQRTQQEDSAVYLCASSLDAGSYGYTFGSGTRLTVV.

The CDR3 loop reads CASSYRLAAGLNEQYF. The DNA for the CDR3 is TGTGCCAGCAGTTACAGGCTAGCGGCTGGCTTGAACGAGCAGTACTTC. V and J are TRBV6-5 and TRBJ2-5, with 7 positions matching TRBD2. The J call is doubtful: the DNA matches TRBJ2-7 better. Germline CDR1 MNHEY, CDR2 SVGAGI. This CDR3 region has 16 residues.

The gene calls are TRBV4-1 and TRBJ2-7, with a weak D call TRBD2 (5 bases). V gave up 1 base and J gave up 6 bases, with 22 bases separating them. The germline V gene has CDR1 MGHRA and CDR2 YSYEKL. This CDR3 has 17 amino acids. The CDR3 reads CASSQGAFRSGPSEQYF. Here the CDR3 DNA reads TGCGCCAGCAGCCAAGGGGCATTTAGGAGCGGCCCCAGCGAGCAGTACTTC.

Of note for this clone: The junction shows a germline mismatch at one end, possibly a read error. The same CDR3 also results from other DNA sequences found in this sample. The gene calls are TRBV27 and TRBJ1-1; D may be TRBD1 (6 bases). CDR3 length: 12 amino acids. Looked up from germline, CDR1 is MNHEY and CDR2 is SMNVEV (reference sequence). CDR3 amino acids: CASRTGSTEAFF. DNA for the CDR3: TGTGCCAGCAGGACAGGTTCCACTGAGGCTTTCTTT.

The gene calls are TRBV27 and TRBJ1-5; a weak D match, TRBD1 (5 bases). Trimming took off 5 bases at V and 7 bases at J, with 15 bases between the two ends. The CDR3 sequence is 14 residues long. The germline V gene has CDR1 MNHEY and CDR2 SMNVEV (reference sequence). As DNA, the CDR3 is TGTGCCAGCAGTCCCCGGGGGGGTAGGCAGCCCCAGCATTTT. The encoded protein is CASSPRGGRQPQHF.

The chain recombines TRBV7-8 with TRBJ1-5; 7 bases are a match to TRBD1. Per the germline V gene, CDR1 is SGHVS and CDR2 is FQNEAQ. This CDR3 is built from 15 residues. Losses at the gene ends were 2 bases for V and 7 bases for J; bases not matched to a gene: 8. In DNA form, the CDR3 reads TGTGCCAGCAGCTTACTCCCAGGGGGAGGACAGCCCCAGCATTTT. This encodes CASSLLPGGGQPQHF.

The gene calls are TRBV27 and TRBJ2-2; possibly TRBD2 for D (5 bases). Trimming removed 8 bases from V and 0 bases from J, with 19 bases in between. The CDR3 sequence is 17 residues long. Germline CDR1 is MNHEY and CDR2 is SMNVEV (reference sequence). The CDR3 reads CASFTTGLVANTGELFF. The CDR3 coding sequence is TGTGCCAGCTTTACCACTGGACTGGTCGCGAACACCGGGGAGCTGTTTTTT.

This clone was picked up a small number of times. The chain has TRBV20-1 and TRBJ2-7, with TRBD2 as a possible D gene (6 bases). The CDR3 runs 11 residues. Per the germline V gene, CDR1 is DFQATT and CDR2 is SNEGSKA (reference sequence). Between the trimmed V and J ends, which lost 6 bases and 5 bases, there was a span of 11 bases. The chain's CDR3 is CSAEGRNEQYF. The CDR3 nucleotides read TGCAGTGCAGAGGGGAGGAACGAGCAGTACTTC.

V usage is TRBV9 and J usage is TRBJ2-2, with 10 bases aligning to TRBD2. CDR1 is SGDLS and CDR2 is YYNGEE in the germline V gene. The CDR3 extends over 17 amino acids. Trimming removed 0 bases from V and 7 bases from J; junction bases left unmatched: 9. The DNA of the CDR3 is TGTGCCAGCAGCGTAGCCCCTAGCGGGAGAAGGGGCGGGGAGCTGTTTTTT. Protein: CASSVAPSGRRGGELFF.

A single count supports this clone. One end of the junction fails to match germline, which may point to a read error. The chain has TRBV7-2 and TRBJ2-7; 8 bases align to TRBD2. Germline CDR1 is SGHTA and CDR2 is FQGNSA. The CDR3 has 11 residues. This CDR3 reads CASSPGRAPDF. The CDR3 nucleotides are TGTGCCAGCAGCCCCGGGAGGGCCCCGGACTTC.

The genes are TRBV6-6 and TRBJ1-1; D not resolved. Trimming shortened V by 6 bases and J by 4 bases, and 12 bases separated the two germline ends. CDR1 is MNHNY, CDR2 SVGAGI, per germline (reference sequence). This CDR3 comprises 13 residues. CDR3 DNA: TGTGCCAGCAGCCCCTTCTTGAGCACTGAAGCTTTCTTT. Protein product: CASSPFLSTEAFF.

The genes are TRBV27 and TRBJ2-1, with 9 nucleotides matching TRBD2. Unmatched junction bases numbered 19, after V lost 6 bases and J lost 7 bases. Germline loops: CDR1 MNHEY, CDR2 SMNVEV (reference sequence). The CDR3 runs to 18 residues. CDR3 bases: TGTGCCAGCAGCTTAAGGGGGCGGGGGGGAGGGCCGGGGAATGAGCAGTTCTTC. Its protein is CASSLRGRGGGPGNEQFF.

This clone was detected a few times. The CDR3 spells CASSWALGLAAKGGTQYF. The CDR3 nucleotides are TGTGCCAGCAGCTGGGCCCTCGGGCTAGCGGCAAAAGGTGGTACGCAGTATTTT. V is TRBV4-2 and J is TRBJ2-3, with 7 bases aligning to TRBD2. With V trimmed by 5 bases and J by 8 bases, 22 bases remained unmatched. The CDR3 has 18 amino acids. Germline values: CDR1 LGHNA, CDR2 YNFKEQ.

The chain uses TRBV11-2 and TRBJ2-1, with TRBD1 identical over 11 bases. Losses at the gene ends were 1 base for V and 6 bases for J; bases not matched to a gene: 14. In germline, CDR1 is SGHAT, CDR2 FQNNGV. CDR3 length: 19 amino acids. CDR3 sequence: CASSLVRRGQGDRGNEQFF. Here the CDR3 DNA reads TGTGCCAGCAGCTTAGTACGGAGGGGACAGGGGGATAGGGGCAATGAGCAGTTCTTC.

For this clone: At one of its ends the junction is not consistent with the germline gene, which may arise from a read error. The chain uses TRBV7-2 and TRBJ1-4; D possibly corresponds to TRBD1 (6 bases). The germline V gene encodes CDR1 SGHTA and CDR2 FQGNSA. This CDR3 is 15 amino acids long. Here the CDR3 reads CASSVAQGTNEKLFF. The CDR3 DNA follows: TGTGCCAGCAGCGTAGCTCAGGGGACTAATGAAAAACTGTTTTTT.

The V gene is TRBV10-3, the J gene TRBJ1-1; D might be TRBD1 (6 bases). The length of the CDR3 is 12 residues. Trimming shortened V by 7 bases and J by 7 bases, and 13 bases separated the two germline ends. The germline CDR1 and CDR2 sequences are ENHRY and SYGVKD. CDR3 amino acids: CAIKSGAGEAFF. The CDR3 DNA is TGTGCCATCAAATCAGGGGCCGGTGAAGCTTTCTTT.

This chain connects TRBV6-5 to TRBJ1-1; a possible D gene is TRBD1 (5 bases). Germline-derived CDR1 and CDR2 are MNHEY and SVGAGI. The CDR3 runs 13 residues. Trimming cost V 7 bases and J 3 bases, with 12 bases left between them. The CDR3 loop reads CASIQPGYTEAFF. CDR3 coding DNA: TGTGCCAGCATACAACCAGGGTACACTGAAGCTTTCTTT.

Only one count was recorded for this clone. The V and J genes are TRBV13 and TRBJ1-3, with a tentative D call TRBD1 (5 bases). Trimming left V 7 bases short and J 0 bases short, with 19 bases between. The CDR3 totals 17 residues. Germline CDR1 is PRHDT and CDR2 is FYEKMQ (reference sequence). The CDR3 region has the DNA TGTGCCAGCACCTTCCTCTTAGGGGCACACTCTGGAAACACCATATATTTT. It translates to CASTFLLGAHSGNTIYF.

The chain uses TRBV27 and TRBJ1-5, with TRBD1 matching 7 bases. V trimming: 3 bases; J trimming: 5 bases; junction bases outside the gene matches: 7. Germline assignment: CDR1 MNHEY and CDR2 SMNVEV (reference sequence). This CDR3 has 15 amino acids. CDR3 nucleotides: TGTGCCAGCAGTTTCGGTAACAGGGGAGATCAGCCCCAGCATTTT. Its protein product is CASSFGNRGDQPQHF.

CDR3 DNA: TGCGCCAGCAGAGGTGGGACAGGGGATTTTGTAAGAGAAAAACTGTTTTTT. Its translation: CASRGGTGDFVREKLFF. The chain recombines TRBV5-1 with TRBJ1-4; 10 nucleotides line up with TRBD1. CDR1 is SGHRS and CDR2 is YFSETQ in the germline V gene. The CDR3 has 17 amino acids. Losses at the gene ends were 5 bases for V and 8 bases for J; bases not matched to a gene: 15. Based on the CDR3 plus reference TRBV5-1 and TRBJ1-4, the full variable domain is KAGVTQTPRYLIKTRGQQVTLSCSPISGHRSVSWYQQTPGQGLQFLFEYFSETQRNKGNFPGRFSGRQFSNSRSEMNVSTLELGDSALYLCASRGGTGDFVREKLFFGSGTQLSVL.

The V gene is TRBV2, the J gene TRBJ1-1; 9 bases agree with TRBD1. This CDR3 spans 15 amino acids. The ends lost 3 bases at V and 0 bases at J; junction bases unmatched: 2. The germline V gene encodes CDR1 SNHLY and CDR2 FYNNEI. CDR3 sequence: CASSDGQGMNTEAFF. The CDR3 coding sequence is TGTGCCAGCAGTGACGGACAGGGGATGAACACTGAAGCTTTCTTT.

In its sample, this clone was seen once. The CDR3 loop reads CASSLQGLAGRSTDTQYF. The DNA of the CDR3 is TGTGCCAGCAGCTTACAGGGACTAGCGGGACGTAGCACAGATACGCAGTATTTT. The genes are TRBV7-3 and TRBJ2-3; 13 bases are a match to TRBD2. The CDR3 is 18 amino acids. Germline trimming cut 2 bases from V and 0 bases from J; bases unmatched to any gene: 5. The germline CDR1 and CDR2 sequences are SGHTA and FQGTGA.

The chain uses TRBV7-6 and TRBJ2-2, with D perhaps matching TRBD1 (6 bases). The CDR3 contains 15 residues. The V and J ends lost 5 bases and 1 base respectively, with 11 bases between them. CDR1 and CDR2 (germline): SGHVS, FNYEAQ. The CDR3 DNA is TGTGCCAGCAGCCCACTAGGGGGGAACACCGGGGAGCTGTTTTTT. Translating gives CASSPLGGNTGELFF.

The gene calls are TRBV28 and TRBJ2-7; 9 bases are a match to TRBD2. V lost 2 bases to trimming and J lost 2 bases; unmatched junction nucleotides: 10. Germline CDR1 MDHEN, CDR2 SYDVKM. This CDR3 comprises 17 residues. This CDR3 is CASSLRPSGTFTYEQYF. CDR3 in DNA: TGTGCCAGCAGTTTACGTCCTAGCGGGACATTCACCTACGAGCAGTACTTC.

This CDR3 reads CASTLRTGTGNTIYF. The CDR3 DNA is TGTGCCAGCACCCTCCGGACAGGTACTGGAAACACCATATATTTT. The rearrangement links TRBV11-2 to TRBJ1-3; 7 nucleotides match TRBD1. Germline V gene lookup returns CDR1 SGHAT and CDR2 FQNNGV. This CDR3 region has 15 residues. The J segment lost 2 bases and the V segment lost 7 bases, leaving 8 bases of the junction unmatched. The complete variable domain, with remaining parts taken from reference TRBV11-2 and TRBJ1-3, reads EAGVAQSPRYKIIEKRQSVAFWCNPISGHATLYWYQQILGQGPKLLIQFQNNGVVDDSQLPKDRFSAERLKGVDSTLKIQPAKLEDSAVYLCASTLRTGTGNTIYFGEGSWLTVV.